The present TCR beta chain was sequenced within a study of T cells in Graves' hyperthyroidism and ophthalmopathy. Overall study: Prior to any treatment, at the point of initial diagnosis, peripheral blood was collected. Study-wide results and caveats: Model output signaled ophthalmopathy a median around 6.9 months ahead of onset.

This clonotype was counted a few times. Its antigen is not identified. The germline gives CDR1 LNHDA, CDR2 SQIVND (reference sequence). The CDR3 loop spans 12 amino acids. V was cut by 7 bases and J by 6 bases, with 9 bases left in between. Graves' hyperthyroidism is called stable when ophthalmopathy does not progress within 18 months. Each diagnosis drew on symptoms, thyroxine, TRAb, thyroid ultrasound and orbital computed tomography findings. TCR beta CDR3 sequences were amplified from RNA transcripts. A set of HTBI primers served as the primers for a first-round RT-PCR of the TCR CDR3. TCRdb reprocessed the multiplex PCR reads via MiXCR and lists one record per CDR3 protein. The table includes a few hundred thousand distinct CDR3 sequences, less than 25% detected once.

Sequenced: blood. The TCR sequence derives from a man younger than 30 with Graves' hyperthyroidism. This chain links TRBV19 with TRBJ2-2; D perhaps matches TRBD1 (6 bases). This CDR3 is CASTQGSGELFF. CDR3 DNA sequence: TGTGCCAGTACCCAGGGGTCCGGGGAGCTGTTTTTT.